This TCR beta chain was documented in a study of blood T cell repertoires in COVID-19. The assay was immunoSEQ multiplex PCR, and TCRdb's table has in-frame clones only and misses some. The sample includes about 180,000 clones, around 85% of them seen just once. Recruitment covered about 25 US areas and drew participants whose ages spanned about 18 to 100 years. The receptor's source is a man between 35 and 55 years old who had recovered from COVID-19. Sample: PBMCs or T cells enriched from blood (not recorded which).

CDR3 nucleotide sequence: TGTGCCAGTAGTCCAAAGTTTGTCAGGCTAGCGGGGGGGCCAAGAGGCCAAGAGACCCAGTACTTC. It codes for CASSPKFVRLAGGPRGQETQYF. The chain employs TRBV19 and TRBJ2-5; TRBD2 aligns across 12 bases. V gave up 5 bases and J gave up 1 base; unmatched junction bases: 23. The germline CDR1 and CDR2 sequences are LNHDA and SQIVND (reference sequence). CDR3 length: 22 residues.